The next 27 T cell receptor beta chains were all read from a single sample in a study of blood T cell repertoires in COVID-19. TCRdb keeps only in-frame clones here, not all; method: immunoSEQ multiplex PCR. The table includes about 230,000 clones, around 83% detected once. Sequencing used peripheral blood. The receptors shown here come from a woman in her forties or fifties with acute or convalescent COVID-19.

The genes are TRBV5-1 and TRBJ2-3, with 14 bases lining up with TRBD2. Germline V CDR1 and CDR2: SGHRS, YFSETQ. CDR3 size: 20 residues. The V and J ends lost 4 bases and 0 bases, in that order; junction bases with no gene match: 13. CDR3 nucleotide sequence: TGCGCCAGCAGCGGGACGGGACTAGCGGGGGTCCCAGCTAGCACAGATACGCAGTATTTT. It specifies CASSGTGLAGVPASTDTQYF.

This clone was observed a handful of times. This CDR3 is CASSFLDRGTQYF. The CDR3, as DNA: TGTGCCAGCAGTTTTCTCGACAGGGGTACGCAGTATTTT. This chain joins TRBV27 and TRBJ2-3; TRBD1 matches 8 bases. This CDR3 has 13 amino acids. CDR1 is MNHEY, CDR2 SMNVEV, per germline (reference sequence). Losses at the gene ends were 3 bases for V and 8 bases for J; bases not matched to a gene: 4.

The chain uses TRBV13 and TRBJ1-4; tentative D call: TRBD1 (5 bases). The CDR3 extends over 14 amino acids. Trimming shortened V by 1 base and J by 7 bases, and 10 bases separated the two germline ends. Germline values: CDR1 PRHDT, CDR2 FYEKMQ (reference sequence). CDR3 in DNA: TGTGCCAGCAGCTTAGCGGGGGGAACTGAAAAACTGTTTTTT. Its translation is CASSLAGGTEKLFF.

V gene TRBV19 combines with J gene TRBJ2-7, with D perhaps TRBD1 (6 bases). The CDR3 has 13 amino acids. Trimming cost V 3 bases and J 4 bases, with 10 bases left between them. Germline values: CDR1 LNHDA, CDR2 SQIVND (reference sequence). CDR3 DNA: TGTGCCAGTAGTATTGACAGGAGATACGAGCAGTACTTC. Amino acid sequence: CASSIDRRYEQYF.

This clone was found a few times. CDR3 amino acids: CASSYGTEQFF. The CDR3 coding sequence is TGTGCCAGCAGTTACGGGACAGAGCAGTTCTTC. This rearrangement joins TRBV6-2 or TRBV6-3 to TRBJ2-1; TRBD1 might be the D (6 bases). The CDR3 runs to 11 residues. Trimming shortened V by 2 bases and J by 10 bases, and 6 bases separated the two germline ends. Germline CDR1 and CDR2: MNHEY and SVGEGT.

The V and J genes are TRBV5-6 and TRBJ2-2; 9 bases fit TRBD1. The CDR3 has 15 residues. V lost 1 base and J lost 6; bases outside the gene matches: 4. Germline loops: CDR1 SGHDT, CDR2 YYEEEE. The CDR3 protein is CASSLYGQGSGELFF. CDR3 DNA sequence: TGTGCCAGCAGCTTGTACGGACAGGGGTCCGGGGAGCTGTTTTTT.

This clone is a singleton in its sample. This rearrangement joins TRBV12-3 or TRBV12-4 to TRBJ1-6, with 7 bases matching TRBD1. J was trimmed by 9 bases and V by 5 bases; bases with no gene match: 4. CDR3 length: 13 amino acids. DNA for the CDR3: TGTGCCAGCAGTCTGACAGGGAGTTCACCCCTCCACTTT. The encoded protein is CASSLTGSSPLHF.

The chain combines TRBV19 with TRBJ2-5; 9 bases match TRBD1. The V gene end was trimmed by 4 bases and the J gene end by 5 bases; junction bases not matched to a gene: 11. Germline V gives CDR1 LNHDA, CDR2 SQIVND (reference sequence). There are 16 residues in the CDR3. The CDR3 nucleotides are TGTGCCAGTAGTACTACAGGGGGCGACGGGGGTGAGACCCAGTACTTC. Translation: CASSTTGGDGGETQYF.

The rearrangement links TRBV18 to TRBJ2-1, with 11 bases fitting TRBD2. The CDR3 totals 14 residues. Germline values: CDR1 KGHSH, CDR2 LQKENI. Trimming took 6 bases from V and 5 from J; bases not matched to a gene: 3. Here the CDR3 reads CASSSSGRDNEQFF. As DNA, the CDR3 is TGTGCCAGCTCTAGTAGCGGGAGGGACAATGAGCAGTTCTTC.

This rearrangement joins TRBV11-3 to TRBJ2-1; 9 bases are shared with TRBD2. CDR1 is SGHNT, CDR2 YENEEA, per germline. Losses at the gene ends were 5 bases for V and 4 bases for J; bases not matched to a gene: 12. This CDR3 has 17 amino acids. The DNA for the CDR3 is TGTGCCAGCAGCCCATCCCTGGCGGGGGGGCGGTACAATGAGCAGTTCTTC. Protein product: CASSPSLAGGRYNEQFF. Drawing the rest from reference TRBV11-3 and TRBJ2-1, the complete variable domain is EAGVVQSPRYKIIEKKQPVAFWCNPISGHNTLYWYLQNLGQGPELLIRYENEEAVDDSQLPKDRFSAERLKGVDSTLKIQPAELGDSAVYLCASSPSLAGGRYNEQFFGPGTRLTVL.

This clone has only one observation. The chain couples TRBV27 to TRBJ2-3; 11 nucleotides align to TRBD2. CDR3 length: 15 amino acids. With V trimmed by 5 bases and J by 8 bases, 9 bases remained unmatched. Looked up from germline, CDR1 is MNHEY and CDR2 is SMNVEV (reference sequence). CDR3 amino acids: CASSPTFGLAGTQYF. The CDR3 nucleotides are TGTGCCAGCAGTCCCACCTTCGGACTAGCGGGTACGCAGTATTTT.

This chain connects TRBV6-4 to TRBJ1-2; 10 bases are shared with TRBD1. Germline assignment: CDR1 MRHNA and CDR2 SNTAGT. This CDR3 spans 15 amino acids. V dropped 6 bases and J dropped 9; count of bases not matched to a gene: 13. The CDR3 sequence is CASRGSDGTGERYTF. The CDR3 DNA follows: TGTGCCAGCAGGGGTAGCGATGGGACAGGGGAACGCTACACCTTC.

This sequence joins TRBV4-2 and TRBJ1-3; D is unresolved. The V end was cut by 0 bases, the J end by 4 bases, with 13 bases between. The CDR3 contains 16 residues. Germline-derived CDR1 and CDR2 are LGHNA and YNFKEQ. The CDR3 DNA reads as TGTGCCAGCAGCCAAGAGGCCTTTAGCGCAGGAAACACCATATATTTT. Encoded protein: CASSQEAFSAGNTIYF.

CDR3 region: CASSADGGSSPLHF. The CDR3 DNA follows: TGTGCCAGCAGCGCAGACGGCGGTTCCTCACCCCTCCACTTT. The chain carries TRBV5-4 and TRBJ1-6; D remains ambiguous. CDR1 is SGHNT, CDR2 YYREEE, per germline (reference sequence). Trimming shortened V by 4 bases and J by 10 bases, and 15 bases separated the two germline ends. The CDR3 extends over 14 amino acids.

The CDR3 region is CASSPLAGGGTDTQYF. CDR3 in DNA: TGTGCCAGTAGTCCCCTAGCGGGAGGGGGCACAGATACGCAGTATTTT. The chain combines TRBV19 with TRBJ2-3, with TRBD2 identical over 12 bases. Germline V gene sequence: CDR1 LNHDA, CDR2 SQIVND (reference sequence). With 5 bases clipped from V and 1 base from J, the junction kept 4 bases outside the gene matches. There are 16 residues in the CDR3.

CDR3 region: CASSPPAGPSYNEQFF. Here the CDR3 DNA reads TGTGCCAGTAGTCCCCCAGCGGGGCCTTCCTACAATGAGCAGTTCTTC. The chain carries TRBV19 and TRBJ2-1; 7 bases line up with TRBD2. This CDR3 is built from 16 residues. J was trimmed by 1 base and V by 5 bases; bases with no gene match: 8. Germline values: CDR1 LNHDA, CDR2 SQIVND (reference sequence).

This sequence joins TRBV19 and TRBJ1-1; the D gene is possibly TRBD1 (5 bases). This CDR3 region has 17 residues. V was cut by 3 bases and J by 2 bases, with 19 bases left in between. Per germline, CDR1 LNHDA and CDR2 SQIVND (reference sequence). In DNA form, the CDR3 reads TGTGCCAGTAGTATCATTTTTTCGCAGGGTGGTAACACTGAAGCTTTCTTT. Translating gives CASSIIFSQGGNTEAFF.

In its sample, this clone was seen once. This chain connects TRBV11-3 to TRBJ2-2; 8 nucleotides align to TRBD2. CDR3 size: 17 residues. V gave up 4 bases and J gave up 4 bases; unmatched junction bases: 11. Germline values: CDR1 SGHNT, CDR2 YENEEA. The CDR3 sequence: CASSWGDSGIPTGELFF. The CDR3 DNA is TGTGCCAGCAGCTGGGGAGATAGCGGGATCCCCACCGGGGAGCTGTTTTTT.

This chain links TRBV11-1 with TRBJ2-1; no clear D gene. V was shortened by 1 base and J by 12 bases, with 7 bases between the two germline ends. Germline V CDR1 and CDR2: SGHAT, FQDESV (reference sequence). The CDR3 sequence is 11 residues long. For the CDR3, the DNA is TGTGCCAGCAGCTTAGAGGAGAGGCAGTTCTTC. The encoded protein is CASSLEERQFF.

The chain has TRBV11-2 and TRBJ2-5, with 7 bases identical to TRBD2. The CDR3 runs 16 residues. V trimming: 3 bases; J trimming: 5 bases; junction bases outside the gene matches: 12. CDR1 SGHAT and CDR2 FQNNGV come from the germline V gene. CDR3 nucleotide sequence: TGTGCCAGCAGCTTCCGATCTAGCGGAGGAGGGGAGACCCAGTACTTC. Residues: CASSFRSSGGGETQYF.

V usage is TRBV5-1 and J usage is TRBJ2-2; possible D gene TRBD1, 6 bases. V lost 4 bases and J lost 3, with 10 bases in between. This CDR3 comprises 14 residues. Germline lookup yields CDR1 SGHRS and CDR2 YFSETQ. CDR3 DNA: TGCGCCAGCAGCGCCAGGGGAGACACCGGGGAGCTGTTTTTT. Amino acids: CASSARGDTGELFF.

The rearrangement uses TRBV11-2 and TRBJ2-7, with 13 bases that match TRBD2. CDR1 is SGHAT and CDR2 is FQNNGV in the germline V gene. The CDR3 contains 15 residues. Losses at the gene ends were 4 bases for V and 7 bases for J; bases not matched to a gene: 7. The CDR3 reads CASSSGLAGDVEQYF. Written as DNA, the CDR3 is TGTGCCAGCAGCTCTGGACTAGCGGGAGACGTAGAGCAGTACTTC. Full variable domain (rest looked up from reference TRBV11-2 and TRBJ2-7): EAGVAQSPRYKIIEKRQSVAFWCNPISGHATLYWYQQILGQGPKLLIQFQNNGVVDDSQLPKDRFSAERLKGVDSTLKIQPAKLEDSAVYLCASSSGLAGDVEQYFGPGTRLTVT.

The chain uses TRBV21-1 and TRBJ2-1; the listed D gene, TRBD2, was not tested against the DNA. TRBV21-1 corresponds to a pseudogene. The CDR3 runs to 13 residues. This CDR3 is CASSKAWGGEQFF. The DNA for the CDR3 is TGTGCCAGCAGCAAAGCCTGGGGAGGTGAGCAGTTCTTC.

The rearrangement uses TRBV30 and TRBJ2-2; a weak D match, TRBD1 (5 bases). V was cut by 2 bases and J by 1 base, with 8 bases left in between. The CDR3 contains 14 residues. From germline, CDR1 is GTSNPN and CDR2 SVGIG (reference sequence). CDR3 residues: CAWSIGQNTGELFF. The CDR3, as DNA: TGTGCCTGGAGTATCGGACAGAACACCGGGGAGCTGTTTTTT.

The CDR3 DNA reads TGTGCCAGTGCGGGGGATAGCAATCAGCCCCAGCATTTT. Translating gives CASAGDSNQPQHF. The genes are TRBV7-2 and TRBJ1-5; D possibly corresponds to TRBD1 (5 bases). The V and J ends lost 9 bases and 0 bases respectively, with 9 bases between them. The length of the CDR3 is 13 residues. The germline CDR1 and CDR2 sequences are SGHTA and FQGNSA.

J is TRBJ1-6 and V is TRBV28; D gene ambiguous. CDR1 and CDR2 from the germline V gene are MDHEN and SYDVKM. This CDR3 is 14 amino acids long. The V end was cut by 6 bases, the J end by 7 bases, with 13 bases between. The CDR3 DNA is TGTGCCAGCAGCTCAGGAGGTTGGAATTCACCCCTCCACTTT. Amino acids: CASSSGGWNSPLHF.

The gene calls are TRBV6-5 and TRBJ1-6; D not resolved. This CDR3 has 14 amino acids. Germline V lookup: CDR1 MNHEY, CDR2 SVGAGI. Trimming removed 5 bases at V and 8 bases at J, with 13 bases between. The CDR3, as DNA: TGTGCCAGCAGTCAAATAGGCGGGGATTCACCCCTCCACTTT. Protein product: CASSQIGGDSPLHF.